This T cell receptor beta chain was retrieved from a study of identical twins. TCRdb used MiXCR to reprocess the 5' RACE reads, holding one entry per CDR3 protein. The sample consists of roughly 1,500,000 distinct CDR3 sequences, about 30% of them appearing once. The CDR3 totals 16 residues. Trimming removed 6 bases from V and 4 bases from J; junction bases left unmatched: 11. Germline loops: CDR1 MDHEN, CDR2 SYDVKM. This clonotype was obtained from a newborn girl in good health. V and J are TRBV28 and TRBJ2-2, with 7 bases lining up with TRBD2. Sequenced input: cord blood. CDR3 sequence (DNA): TGTGCCAGCAGCCTACTAGCGACCTCGATCACCGGGGAGCTGTTTTTT. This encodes CASSLLATSITGELFF.